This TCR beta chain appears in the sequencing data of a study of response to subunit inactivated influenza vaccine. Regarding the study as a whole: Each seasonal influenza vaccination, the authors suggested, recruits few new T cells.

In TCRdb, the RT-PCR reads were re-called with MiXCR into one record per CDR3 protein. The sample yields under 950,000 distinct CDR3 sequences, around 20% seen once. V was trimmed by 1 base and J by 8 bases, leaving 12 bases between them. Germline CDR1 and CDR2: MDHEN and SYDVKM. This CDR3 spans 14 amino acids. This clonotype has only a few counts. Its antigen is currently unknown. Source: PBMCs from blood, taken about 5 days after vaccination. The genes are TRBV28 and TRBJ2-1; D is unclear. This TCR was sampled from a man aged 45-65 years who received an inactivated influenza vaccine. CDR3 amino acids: CASSLSSPLHEQFF. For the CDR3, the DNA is TGTGCCAGCAGTTTATCTTCTCCTTTGCATGAGCAGTTCTTC.